These 16 T cell receptor beta chains came from one sample sequenced in a study of monozygotic twins with inflammatory bowel disease (dated by TCRdb to between 2018 and 2021). The library was made by 5' RACE. The sequencer listed for this sample is Illumina HiSeq 2500. Following reprocessing of the reads by TCRdb, the data hold one row per CDR3 protein sequence and no DNA is available. The table for this sample records about 380,000 distinct CDR3 sequences. The ten most abundant clones make up just over 2.5% of the sample. Sequencing used blood. The receptor source for this set is a human donor with ulcerative colitis or Crohn's disease, or a healthy co-twin of an affected twin (not recorded which).

V and J are TRBV18 and TRBJ1-6; TCRdb calls TRBD1, which cannot be checked without DNA. The CDR3 totals 16 residues. Germline lookup yields CDR1 KGHSH and CDR2 LQKENI. The CDR3 region is CASSPIRGTGYSPLHF. The full variable domain, with the rest looked up from reference TRBV18 and TRBJ1-6, is NAGVMQNPRHLVRRRGQEARLRCSPMKGHSHVYWYRQLPEEGLKFMVYLQKENIIDESGMPKERFSAEFPKEGPSILRIQQVVRGDSAAYFCASSPIRGTGYSPLHFGNGTRLTVT.

The chain joins TRBV9 to TRBJ2-7; no DNA is available, so the TRBD1 call from TCRdb remains unchecked. The CDR3 consists of 18 residues. From germline, CDR1 is SGDLS and CDR2 YYNGEE. The CDR3 sequence: CASSVGLRDWESSYEQHF. The variable domain in full, with the rest retrieved from reference TRBV9 and TRBJ2-7, is DSGVTQTPKHLITATGQRVTLRCSPRSGDLSVYWYQQSLDQGLQFLIQYYNGEERAKGNILERFSAQQFPDLHSELNLSSLELGDSALYFCASSVGLRDWESSYEQHFGPGTRLTVT.

This chain uses TRBV20-1 with TRBJ2-7. Germline CDR1 reads DFQATT; CDR2 reads SNEGSKA (reference sequence). The CDR3 length is 15 residues. Here the CDR3 reads CSARHTSGFSYEQYF.

The V and J genes are TRBV6-2 or TRBV6-3 and TRBJ2-7; the D gene TCRdb calls, TRBD1, cannot be checked with no DNA. Per the germline V gene, CDR1 is MNHEY and CDR2 is SVGEGT. CDR3 length: 14 residues. The CDR3 is CASQLDMPSYEQYF.

The chain couples TRBV20-1 to TRBJ2-3; TCRdb calls TRBD2, which cannot be checked without DNA. The CDR3 totals 15 residues. Germline assignment: CDR1 DFQATT and CDR2 SNEGSKA (reference sequence). This CDR3 reads CSARDAGGRADTQYF.

This chain's CDR3 is CASSSRDRDLNEQFF. The rearrangement uses TRBV11-3 and TRBJ2-1; TCRdb lists TRBD1, though no DNA is available to test this call. CDR1 is SGHNT, CDR2 YENEEA, per germline. This CDR3 contains 15 residues.

CDR3 region: CASSPRLRNTEAFF. The chain links TRBV13 to TRBJ1-1. In germline, CDR1 is PRHDT, CDR2 FYEKMQ (reference sequence). This CDR3 is built from 14 residues.

The chain recombines TRBV3-1 with TRBJ1-1; with no DNA, the TCRdb D assignment of TRBD1 cannot be verified. CDR1 is LGHDT, CDR2 YNNKEL, per germline (reference sequence). This CDR3 is 16 amino acids long. The CDR3 here is CASSQRAWGRGTEAFF.

The chain employs TRBV7-9 and TRBJ2-7. CDR3 length equals 14 residues. The V gene's germline CDR1 is SEHNR and CDR2 FQNEAQ (reference sequence). CDR3: CASSPKSPSYEQYF.

The chain recombines TRBV7-2 with TRBJ2-2; the D call from TCRdb, TRBD1, cannot be confirmed without DNA. The CDR3 spans 15 residues. Looked up from germline, CDR1 is SGHTA and CDR2 is FQGNSA. The CDR3 region is CASSLAWRGTGELFF.

The rearrangement joins TRBV29-1 to TRBJ1-1; the TCRdb call, TRBD1, lacks DNA for checking. CDR3 length: 12 residues. Germline V gives CDR1 SQVTM, CDR2 ANQGSEA. CDR3 residues: CSVGQGETEAFF.

The J gene is TRBJ1-2, the V gene TRBV5-6; lacking DNA, the TRBD1 call made by TCRdb goes unchecked. Germline values: CDR1 SGHDT, CDR2 YYEEEE. The CDR3 spans 16 residues. The CDR3 sequence is CASSLDRGLSNYGYTF.

The V and J genes are TRBV11-3 and TRBJ2-5; without DNA, the TCRdb call of TRBD1 cannot be checked. CDR3 length equals 15 residues. Germline-derived CDR1 and CDR2 are SGHNT and YENEEA. CDR3 region: CASSRDSSYQETQYF.

The rearrangement uses TRBV6-5 and TRBJ2-1; checking the TCRdb D call of TRBD1 is not possible without DNA. CDR1 is MNHEY, CDR2 SVGAGI, per germline. The CDR3 consists of 16 residues. The CDR3 reads CASSYFGQGDYNEQFF.

The rearrangement joins TRBV5-1 to TRBJ2-7; TCRdb picks TRBD1, but there is no DNA to check that call. This CDR3 comprises 15 residues. Germline lookup yields CDR1 SGHRS and CDR2 YFSETQ. The CDR3: CASSAAGTVSREQYF.

This rearrangement joins TRBV24-1 to TRBJ2-3; TCRdb gives TRBD1 as the D gene, but with no DNA this cannot be confirmed. Per germline, CDR1 KGHDR and CDR2 SFDVKD. This CDR3 spans 13 amino acids. The CDR3 loop reads CATKGQGEDTQYF.